This record looks at one TCR beta chain sequence and its context. Its antigen is currently unknown. The sort gate was single viable CD3+CD4+CD8-CD45RO+ cells for memory CD4+ T cells. The method was immunoSEQ multiplex PCR; TCRdb's version includes in-frame clones alone and lacks a portion of them. The sample holds 45,000 to 65,000 clones; 65% to 85% are singletons and the top ten take over 0.55%. The source of the sample is a study of memory CD4+ T cells and cytomegalovirus serostatus. Study results and caveats: 67 of 164 known CMV-associated TCRbeta sequences appeared in CD4+ memory.

This CDR3 region has 15 residues. Germline V gene lookup returns CDR1 SGHTA and CDR2 FQGNSA. Trimming took off 5 bases at V and 2 bases at J, with 15 bases between the two ends. This clonotype originated in an adult in good health and CMV-seronegative. This chain joins TRBV7-2 and TRBJ2-5; the D gene is possibly TRBD2 (6 bases). Material for sequencing was memory CD4+ T cells from blood. DNA for the CDR3: TGTGCCAGCAGCCTCTGGTGGGCGGGGCAAGAGACCCAGTACTTC. This gives the protein CASSLWWAGQETQYF.